The clone carrying this TCR beta chain was counted only a few times. Antigen: not known. The source of the sample is a study of CD8 T cells in ankylosing spondylitis. Overall study findings and caveats: Enrichment of disease-linked clones was reportedly significant in matched ankylosing spondylitis synovial fluid. With a CD8+ phenotype, disease-linked clones were relatively rare in peripheral blood. Past research had described some motif variants in reactive arthritis synovial fluid and blood. Fewer than 10 highly homologous variants made up a TCR beta motif that seemed to typify ankylosing spondylitis blood.

The germline V gene encodes CDR1 MNHEY and CDR2 SMNVEV (reference sequence). V was shortened by 4 bases and J by 6 bases, with 10 bases between the two germline ends. There are 14 residues in the CDR3. In making TCR beta libraries, quantitative 5'-RACE with molecular barcodes was used. TCRdb passed the 5' RACE reads through MiXCR, listing each CDR3 protein once. The sample consists of just under 550,000 distinct CDR3 sequences, about 12% of them appearing once. The sample consisted of blood, either unsorted or a sorted T cell fraction (not recorded which). This TCR was sampled from a male donor with ankylosing spondylitis. The chain links TRBV27 to TRBJ1-6; D gene uncertain. CDR3 loop: CASSSPIGNSPLHF. The DNA for the CDR3 is TGTGCCAGCAGTTCCCCTATCGGTAATTCACCCCTCCACTTT.